What follows describes a single TCR beta chain. Its matching antigen is unknown. Donors were ostensibly healthy at sampling, although undocumented immune exposures were probable. The data originate from a study of cytomegalovirus exposure and HLA in healthy donors. Study-level results: Later analysis showed TCR association rates varying by HLA locus, highest for DRB1 and lowest for HLA-C.

The PCR was carried out with 60 Vbeta primers and 13 Jbeta primers. Repertoires were generated with immunoSEQ multiplex PCR, while TCRdb's copy carries only in-frame clones and drops some. The sample consists of about 37,000 clones, roughly 76% of them appearing once. V lost 3 bases, J lost 7 bases, and 11 bases stayed unmatched. CDR1 PRHDT and CDR2 FYEKMQ come from the germline V gene (reference sequence). The CDR3 has 15 residues. The gene calls are TRBV13 and TRBJ2-7; 8 bases are a match to TRBD2. The TCR comes from a woman aged 40 to 50 in good health and CMV-seronegative. The sequenced sample consisted of PBMCs. CDR3 loop: CASSFGGGGPREQYF. The CDR3, as DNA: TGTGCCAGCAGCTTCGGGGGCGGGGGGCCTCGGGAGCAGTACTTC.